In its sample, the clone carrying this T cell receptor (beta chain) was seen a few times. The J segment lost 6 bases and the V segment lost 8 bases, leaving 8 bases of the junction unmatched. CDR1 is MNHEY and CDR2 is SMNVEV in the germline V gene (reference sequence). The CDR3 extends over 15 amino acids. TCRdb re-called the RT-PCR reads through MiXCR, storing one row per CDR3 protein. The sample lists 650,000 to 800,000 distinct CDR3 sequences, 14% occurring once. The sample was memory CD4+ T cells from blood. The rearrangement links TRBV27 to TRBJ2-2; the match to TRBD2 covers 11 bases. This TCR derives from a female donor in good health, serving as a healthy control. The CDR3 is CASRISGRAAGELFF. The CDR3 region has the DNA TGTGCCAGCCGAATTAGCGGGAGGGCCGCCGGGGAGCTGTTTTTT.